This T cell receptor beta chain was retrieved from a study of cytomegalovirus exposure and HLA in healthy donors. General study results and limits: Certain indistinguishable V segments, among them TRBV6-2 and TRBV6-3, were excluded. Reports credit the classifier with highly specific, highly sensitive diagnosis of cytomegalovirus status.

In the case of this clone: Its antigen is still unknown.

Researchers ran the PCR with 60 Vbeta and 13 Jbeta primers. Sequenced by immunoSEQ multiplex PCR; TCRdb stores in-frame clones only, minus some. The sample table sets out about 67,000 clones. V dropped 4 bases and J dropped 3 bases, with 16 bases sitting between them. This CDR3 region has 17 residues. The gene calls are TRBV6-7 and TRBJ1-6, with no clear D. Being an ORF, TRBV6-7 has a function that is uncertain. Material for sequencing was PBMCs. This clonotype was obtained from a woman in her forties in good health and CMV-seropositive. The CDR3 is CASSSLGSLHYNSPLHF. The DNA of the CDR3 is TGTGCCAGCAGTTCGTTGGGCAGCCTTCACTATAATTCACCCCTCCACTTT.